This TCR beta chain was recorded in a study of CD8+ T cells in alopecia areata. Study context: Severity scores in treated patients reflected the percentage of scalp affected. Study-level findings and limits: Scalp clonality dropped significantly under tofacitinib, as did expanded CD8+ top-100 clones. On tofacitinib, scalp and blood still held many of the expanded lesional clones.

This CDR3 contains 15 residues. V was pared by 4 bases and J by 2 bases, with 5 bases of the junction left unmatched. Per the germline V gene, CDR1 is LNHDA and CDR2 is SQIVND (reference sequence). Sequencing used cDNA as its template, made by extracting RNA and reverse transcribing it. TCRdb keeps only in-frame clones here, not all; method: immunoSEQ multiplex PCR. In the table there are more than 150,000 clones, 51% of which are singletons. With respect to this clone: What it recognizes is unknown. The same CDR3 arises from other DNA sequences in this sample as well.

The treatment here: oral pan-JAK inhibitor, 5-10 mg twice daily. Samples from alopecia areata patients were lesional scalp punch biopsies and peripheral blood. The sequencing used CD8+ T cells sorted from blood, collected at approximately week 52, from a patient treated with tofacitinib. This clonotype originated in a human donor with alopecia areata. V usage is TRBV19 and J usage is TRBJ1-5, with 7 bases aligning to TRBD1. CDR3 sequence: CASSSDRVGNQPQHF. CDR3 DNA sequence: TGTGCCAGTAGTAGCGACAGGGTAGGCAATCAGCCCCAGCATTTT.